This entry lists 30 T cell receptor beta chains sequenced from one sample in a study of breast tumors, draining lymph nodes, adjacent tissues. TCRdb independently ran MiXCR on the multiplex PCR reads; one entry per CDR3 protein. Here the sample spans about 230,000 distinct CDR3 sequences, 32% being singletons. Breast cancer patients provided tissue from their axillary draining lymph nodes. The sample comprised axillary lymph node tissue. The origin of the receptors is a female donor with breast cancer. Some clones in this sample may be carry-over from other donors' samples.

There are many counts of this clonotype. The chain has TRBV7-2 and TRBJ1-4, with 7 bases fitting TRBD1. This CDR3 is built from 15 residues. CDR1 and CDR2 (germline): SGHTA, FQGNSA. V was pared by 4 bases and J by 8 bases, with 10 bases of the junction left unmatched. The CDR3: CASSSSGGSLEKLFF. CDR3 nucleotides: TGTGCCAGCAGCTCCTCAGGGGGTTCTTTGGAAAAACTGTTTTTT.

Of note for this clonotype: A much larger clonotype is one base distant, so this may be a read error. This chain joins TRBV2 and TRBJ2-2; 13 bases line up with TRBD2. CDR3 size: 15 residues. In germline, CDR1 is SNHLY, CDR2 FYNNEI. The DNA of the CDR3 is TGTGCCAGCACCCGGACTAGCGGGAGCTCCGGGGAGCCGTTTTTT. Translated: CASTRTSGSSGEPFF.

J is TRBJ2-7 and V is TRBV18; D is ambiguous. V lost 0 bases and J lost 3, with 15 bases in between. Germline V CDR1 and CDR2: KGHSH, LQKENI. The CDR3 has 16 residues. CDR3 amino acids: CASSPPWAHSYYEQYF. DNA for the CDR3: TGTGCCAGCTCACCACCGTGGGCACACTCCTACTACGAGCAGTACTTC.

This clonotype was observed at least ten times. CDR3 region: CASSVGRAGGVDTQYF. CDR3 sequence (DNA): TGTGCCAGCAGCGTAGGCCGGGCGGGAGGCGTAGATACGCAGTATTTT. This chain uses TRBV9 with TRBJ2-3; 8 positions agree with TRBD2. J gave up 5 bases and V 0 bases, and 8 bases lay outside the gene matches. Germline CDR1 SGDLS, CDR2 YYNGEE. The CDR3 has 16 residues.

In this sample, this clonotype turned up many times. This chain joins TRBV2 and TRBJ1-6, with D possibly TRBD1 on 5 matching bases. Looked up from germline, CDR1 is SNHLY and CDR2 is FYNNEI. V was cut by 6 bases and J by 8 bases, with 17 bases left in between. CDR3 size: 15 residues. The CDR3, as DNA: TGTGCCAGCAGGGGGGAGAGCCTGAATCATTCACCCCTCCACTTT. This gives the protein CASRGESLNHSPLHF.

The V call is TRBV20-1, the J call TRBJ2-3; D is ambiguous. Trimming left V 3 bases short and J 11 bases short, with 18 bases between. The germline CDR1 and CDR2 sequences are DFQATT and SNEGSKA (reference sequence). The CDR3 length is 13 residues. The chain's CDR3 is CSARFPPYNEQYF. In DNA form, the CDR3 reads TGCAGTGCTAGGTTTCCACCCTACAATGAGCAGTATTTT.

This clonotype has more than one count but fewer than ten. J is TRBJ2-4 and V is TRBV5-5; 8 positions agree with TRBD2. The J segment lost 3 bases and the V segment lost 6 bases, leaving 11 bases of the junction unmatched. The CDR3 extends over 16 amino acids. Germline values: CDR1 SGHKS, CDR2 YYEKEE (reference sequence). The CDR3 bases are TGTGCCAGCACTCTGGCGGGGGGTTTTAGCAAAAACATTCAGTACTTC. Translation: CASTLAGGFSKNIQYF. Full variable domain (remainder filled in from reference TRBV5-5 and TRBJ2-4): DAGVTQSPTHLIKTRGQQVTLRCSPISGHKSVSWYQQVLGQGPQFIFQYYEKEERGRGNFPDRFSARQFPNYSSELNVNALLLGDSALYLCASTLAGGFSKNIQYFGAGTRLSVL.

Only a few counts were recorded for this clonotype. A much larger clone lies one base from this, so it may be a read error. The chain recombines TRBV3-1 with TRBJ2-1, with D possibly TRBD2 on 6 matching bases. CDR3 length: 16 amino acids. The germline V gene encodes CDR1 LGHDT and CDR2 YNNKEL (reference sequence). The CDR3 bases are TGTCCCAGCAGCCACCCTCAGGGACGGGGGAACAATGAGCAGTTCTTC. This codes for CPSSHPQGRGNNEQFF.

The sample holds many counts of this clonotype. V usage is TRBV29-1 and J usage is TRBJ2-1; weak D call: TRBD1 (7 bases). The CDR3 has 12 amino acids. V was clipped by 7 bases and J by 6 bases, with 13 bases between them. In germline, CDR1 is SQVTM, CDR2 ANQGSEA. CDR3 nucleotide sequence: TGCAGCGGCCGACAGGGAGGCAATGAGCAGTTCTTC. It specifies CSGRQGGNEQFF.

The chain joins TRBV19 to TRBJ2-3, with TRBD2 as a possible D gene (5 bases). The CDR3 spans 15 residues. The germline gives CDR1 LNHDA, CDR2 SQIVND (reference sequence). V was cut by 3 bases and J by 11 bases, with 21 bases left in between. The CDR3 sequence is CASSISGALANEQYF. In DNA, the CDR3 is TGTGCCAGTAGTATCTCGGGCGCCCTAGCAAATGAGCAGTATTTT.

In its sample, this clonotype was seen once. The germline gene is not matched at one end of the junction; a read error may be the cause. This chain uses TRBV7-2 with TRBJ1-2; TRBD1 matches 7 bases. The germline V gene encodes CDR1 SGHTA and CDR2 FQGNSA. CDR3 length equals 13 residues. DNA for the CDR3: TGCGCCAGCAGCAAAACCGGGACAGAAGGCTACACCTTC. It codes for CASSKTGTEGYTF.

This clonotype showed up many times. The chain links TRBV12-3 or TRBV12-4 to TRBJ2-5; 7 bases are a match to TRBD1. Trimming at V came to 5 bases and at J to 2 bases, leaving 5 bases not matched to a gene. This CDR3 is built from 14 residues. Here the CDR3 reads CASSTGDSQETQYF. DNA of the CDR3: TGTGCCAGCAGTACCGGGGACAGTCAAGAGACCCAGTACTTC.

This clonotype occurred a few times. A single base separates this from a much larger clone, so it may be a read error. This likely comes from a read error, as the CDR3 has no conserved phenylalanine or tryptophan at its end. V is TRBV7-3 and J is TRBJ2-1, with 9 bases matching TRBD2. Germline lookup yields CDR1 SGHTA and CDR2 FQGTGA. V shed 3 bases and J 4 bases; nucleotides not matched to a gene: 1. There are 14 residues in the CDR3. CDR3 bases: TGTGCCAGCAGCTTCGCGGGAGGGTACAATGAGCAGTTCCTC. Residues: CASSFAGGYNEQFL.

This clonotype was recorded many times. The V call is TRBV5-8, the J call TRBJ2-4; D gene ambiguous. This CDR3 comprises 14 residues. Trimming stripped 4 bases from V and 1 base from J, with 9 bases between. Germline V CDR1 and CDR2: SGHTS, YDEGEE. The CDR3 is CASSQTGAKNIQYF. CDR3 DNA: TGTGCCAGCAGCCAAACCGGGGCCAAAAACATTCAGTACTTC.

This clonotype occurred once. The chain carries TRBV19 and TRBJ2-1; TRBD2 matches at 7 bases. CDR3 length: 14 residues. The germline V gene encodes CDR1 LNHDA and CDR2 SQIVND (reference sequence). This CDR3 reads CARGRAGRTYEQFF. The CDR3 DNA reads TGTGCTAGAGGTCGAGCGGGACGTACATATGAGCAGTTCTTC.

This clonotype was recorded many times. The chain joins TRBV20-1 to TRBJ1-5; 10 nucleotides line up with TRBD1. The junction had 8 bases not matched to a gene; V was cut back by 5 bases and J by 7 bases. There are 14 residues in the CDR3. The germline V gene encodes CDR1 DFQATT and CDR2 SNEGSKA (reference sequence). The DNA for the CDR3 is TGCAGTGCTCGCCGGGACAGGGGCGGACAGCCCCAGCATTTT. It yields the protein CSARRDRGGQPQHF.

Turning to this clonotype: One end of the junction does not line up with germline, which may come from a read error. The chain carries TRBV7-9 and TRBJ1-2, with 8 bases fitting TRBD1. Per germline, CDR1 SEHNR and CDR2 FQNEAQ (reference sequence). The CDR3 runs 14 residues. DNA for the CDR3: TGCGCCAGCAGCTTAGTGGGACAGGCCTATGGCTACGCCTTC. It codes for CASSLVGQAYGYAF. The full variable domain, completed using reference TRBV7-9 and TRBJ1-2, is DTGVSQNPRHKITKRGQNVTFRCDPISEHNRLYWYRQTLGQGPEFLTYFQNEAQLEKSRLLSDRFSAERPKGSFSTLEIQRTEQGDSAMYLCASSLVGQAYGYAFGSGTRLTVV.

This clonotype was counted between two and nine times. The V and J genes are TRBV20-1 and TRBJ1-1; no definite D call. This CDR3 is built from 15 residues. V lost 0 bases to trimming and J lost 4 bases, with 15 bases between them. The germline gives CDR1 DFQATT, CDR2 SNEGSKA (reference sequence). This CDR3 reads CSARDPKGRVTEAFF. CDR3 nucleotide sequence: TGCAGTGCTAGAGATCCAAAAGGGAGGGTCACTGAAGCTTTCTTT.

Notes on this clonotype: A much larger clone lies a single base off, so this may be a read error. The J gene is TRBJ2-3, the V gene TRBV7-2, with D maybe TRBD1 (5 bases). Gene TRBJ1-5 matches the end of the DNA better, so the J call may be wrong. The CDR3 runs to 15 residues. The germline V gene encodes CDR1 SGHTA and CDR2 FQGNSA. In nucleotides, the CDR3 is TGTGCCAGCAGCTTGGGGGGGAGGGCCACAGATACGCAGCATTTT. Its protein product is CASSLGGRATDTQHF.

This clonotype occurred a few times. A clone one base away is much larger, so this may be a read error. The gene calls are TRBV7-9 and TRBJ1-2; D is ambiguous. Germline V gene data show CDR1 as SEHNR and CDR2 as FQNEAQ (reference sequence). CDR3 size: 12 residues. The CDR3 is CASGLGPGGYTF. CDR3 DNA sequence: TGTGCCAGCGGCTTAGGCCCCGGTGGCTACACCTTC. Complete variable domain (other parts from reference TRBV7-9 and TRBJ1-2): DTGVSQNPRHKITKRGQNVTFRCDPISEHNRLYWYRQTLGQGPEFLTYFQNEAQLEKSRLLSDRFSAERPKGSFSTLEIQRTEQGDSAMYLCASGLGPGGYTFGSGTRLTVV.

This clonotype came up many times. V gene TRBV6-5 combines with J gene TRBJ2-7; D not resolved. Trimming took off 5 bases at V and 2 bases at J, with 7 bases between the two ends. The CDR3 is made up of 12 amino acids. Germline lookup yields CDR1 MNHEY and CDR2 SVGAGI. The CDR3 is CASSGRPYEQYF. As DNA, the CDR3 is TGTGCCAGCAGTGGAAGGCCCTACGAGCAGTACTTC.

This clonotype was seen repeatedly, ten times or more. The V and J genes are TRBV2 and TRBJ2-7; the D gene is possibly TRBD2 (6 bases). The length of the CDR3 is 11 residues. Trimming cost V 6 bases and J 5 bases, with 8 bases left between them. Germline V lookup: CDR1 SNHLY, CDR2 FYNNEI. The CDR3 is CASRGGDEQYF. DNA of the CDR3: TGTGCCAGCAGGGGAGGAGACGAGCAGTACTTC.

This clonotype was observed many times. This chain uses TRBV4-1 with TRBJ1-5; D unresolved. CDR1 is MGHRA, CDR2 YSYEKL, per germline. Trimming removed 8 bases from V and 4 bases from J, with 18 bases in between. This CDR3 is 15 amino acids long. The CDR3 sequence: CASSEGLLQNQPQHF. The CDR3 coding sequence is TGCGCCAGCTCAGAAGGGCTACTCCAAAATCAGCCCCAGCATTTT.

There are many counts of this clonotype. This chain joins TRBV5-1 and TRBJ2-7; D remains unclear. Looked up from germline, CDR1 is SGHRS and CDR2 is YFSETQ. With 1 base removed from V and 0 bases from J, the gap between germline ends came to 11 bases. CDR3 length: 15 amino acids. For the CDR3, the DNA is TGCGCCAGCAGCTTGCGGACCTTGAGCTCCTACGAGCAGTACTTC. This encodes CASSLRTLSSYEQYF.

As for this clonotype: Because the CDR3's place on the DNA is in doubt, the DNA is left out and the CDR3 is given as listed by TCRdb. The V gene is TRBV20-1, the J gene TRBJ1-2; TRBD1 was called by the table and not checked on the DNA. CDR1 and CDR2 (germline): DFQATT, SNEGSKA (reference sequence). Including both end residues, the CDR3 is 19 amino acids long. This CDR3 is CSARVPYEQSFGPGYGYTF.

This clonotype has ten or more counts. The chain employs TRBV7-2 and TRBJ2-1; 13 bases match TRBD2. This CDR3 contains 16 residues. V shed 5 bases, J shed 4 bases, and the junction held 5 bases outside the gene matches. Germline CDR1 and CDR2: SGHTA and FQGNSA. CDR3: CASSPVGLAGYNEQFF. CDR3 DNA: TGTGCCAGCAGCCCCGTGGGACTAGCGGGATACAATGAGCAGTTCTTC.

The table lists this clonotype with many counts. CDR3 sequence reads: CSVGVDEQYF. CDR3 nucleotides: TGCAGCGTTGGGGTCGACGAGCAGTACTTC. The rearrangement uses TRBV29-1 and TRBJ2-7; D not certain. Between the trimmed V and J ends, which lost 4 bases and 5 bases, there was a span of 6 bases. The CDR3 extends over 10 amino acids. Per germline, CDR1 SQVTM and CDR2 ANQGSEA.

This clonotype was recorded at least ten times. V is TRBV5-5 and J is TRBJ2-6; TRBD1 matches 8 bases. This CDR3 region has 19 residues. V lost 3 bases, J lost 0 bases, and 11 bases stayed unmatched. Germline V lookup: CDR1 SGHKS, CDR2 YYEKEE (reference sequence). The CDR3 sequence: CASSSPRTGPFSGANVLTF. CDR3 nucleotides: TGTGCCAGCAGCTCCCCCAGGACAGGGCCGTTCTCTGGGGCCAACGTCCTGACTTTC.

As for this clonotype: One end of the junction does not line up with germline, which may come from a read error. J is TRBJ2-7 and V is TRBV19; 10 bases fit TRBD1. This CDR3 contains 20 residues. Per germline, CDR1 LNHDA and CDR2 SQIVND (reference sequence). This chain's CDR3 is CTSSKHGTGAKKEVDQPQYF. CDR3 in DNA: TGTACCAGTAGTAAACACGGGACAGGGGCCAAAAAGGAGGTCGATCAGCCCCAGTACTTC.

As for this clonotype: No conserved phenylalanine or tryptophan ends this CDR3, so it is likely a read error. The rearrangement links TRBV5-6 to TRBJ2-5; D perhaps matches TRBD2 (6 bases). CDR3 length equals 15 residues. Germline CDR1 SGHDT, CDR2 YYEEEE. Trimming shortened V by 2 bases and J by 7 bases, and 18 bases separated the two germline ends. CDR3 nucleotide sequence: TGTGCCAGCAGCTTCCAATCCGGCGGGGCGGGGACCCAGTACTCC. This codes for CASSFQSGGAGTQYS.